Below are 21 T cell receptor beta chains sequenced from a single sample in a study of T cell repertoires in cytomegalovirus infection (dated by TCRdb to the late 2010s). The instrument given in TCRdb is Illumina HiSeq 1500. TCRdb took the public reads, trimmed them with fastp at Q25, ran MiXCR for clone calling and kept in-frame beta chains. Each CDR3 protein appears once, grouped with its most common genes and DNA. The sample has roughly 100,000 distinct CDR3 sequences on record, approximately 15% of them singletons. Together, the top ten hold 8% of the sample. Sample: PBMCs. These TCRs come from a human donor in good health (CMV status not recorded). Some clones in this sample may be carry-over from other donors' samples.

This chain joins TRBV10-3 and TRBJ2-4, with 7 nucleotides matching TRBD2. There are 15 residues in the CDR3. Germline V gene sequence: CDR1 ENHRY, CDR2 SYGVKD. Losses at the gene ends were 2 bases for V and 4 bases for J; bases not matched to a gene: 5. CDR3 amino acids: CAISESGADKNIQYF. In DNA form, the CDR3 reads TGTGCCATCAGTGAGAGCGGGGCGGATAAAAACATTCAGTACTTC.

Many counts were recorded for this clonotype. The J gene is TRBJ1-1, the V gene TRBV7-2; perhaps TRBD1 as D (5 bases). Germline loops: CDR1 SGHTA, CDR2 FQGNSA. The CDR3 spans 13 residues. Trimming cost V 5 bases and J 4 bases, with 11 bases left between them. The chain's CDR3 is CASSRRRGTEAFF. DNA for the CDR3: TGTGCCAGCAGCCGCCGGAGGGGCACTGAAGCTTTCTTT. Using reference TRBV7-2 and TRBJ1-1 for the parts outside the CDR3, the full variable domain is GAGVSQSPSNKVTEKGKDVELRCDPISGHTALYWYRQSLGQGLEFLIYFQGNSAPDKSGLPSDRFSAERTGGSVSTLTIQRTQQEDSAVYLCASSRRRGTEAFFGQGTRLTVV.

For this clonotype: One base away lies a much larger clone, so this may be a sequencing read error. The V and J genes are TRBV7-2 and TRBJ2-7; the D is unclear. This CDR3 region has 14 residues. V dropped 5 bases and J dropped 0 bases, with 11 bases sitting between them. The germline V gene encodes CDR1 SGHTA and CDR2 FQGNSA. DNA for the CDR3: TGTGCCAGCAGCCCGGAGAGTATCTCCTACGAGCAGTACTTC. Translating gives CASSPESISYEQYF.

This clonotype showed up many times. The V call is TRBV28, the J call TRBJ1-1, with 7 bases identical to TRBD1. The ends lost 9 bases at V and 7 bases at J; junction bases unmatched: 11. This CDR3 comprises 13 residues. Germline CDR1 MDHEN, CDR2 SYDVKM. The CDR3 reads CASSLGGGNEAFF. CDR3 DNA: TGTGCCAGTTCTTTAGGGGGCGGGAATGAAGCTTTCTTT.

This clonotype was seen repeatedly, ten times or more. This chain connects TRBV28 to TRBJ2-4; D ambiguous. CDR3 length: 13 residues. V lost 4 bases and J 7 bases, leaving 11 bases between the germline ends. Germline loops: CDR1 MDHEN, CDR2 SYDVKM. The CDR3 sequence is CASSWATTNIQYF. The CDR3 DNA reads TGTGCCAGCAGTTGGGCGACAACCAACATTCAGTACTTC.

This clonotype appeared many times. This CDR3 is CASSLEATGGAGYTF. The CDR3 DNA sequence: TGTGCCAGCAGCTTAGAAGCGACAGGAGGCGCGGGCTACACCTTC. The V gene is TRBV7-8, the J gene TRBJ1-2; D is perhaps TRBD1 (6 bases). Trimming took off 1 base at V and 8 bases at J, with 17 bases between the two ends. The CDR3 covers 15 residues. The V gene's germline CDR1 is SGHVS and CDR2 FQNEAQ.

The gene calls are TRBV7-9 and TRBJ2-3; possibly TRBD1 for D (6 bases). With 4 bases removed from V and 14 bases from J, the gap between germline ends came to 19 bases. The germline V gene encodes CDR1 SEHNR and CDR2 FQNEAQ (reference sequence). The CDR3 totals 13 residues. CDR3 nucleotide sequence: TGTGCCAGCAGCTCCCTGGGGCAGGGGCGTATGTATTTT. It specifies CASSSLGQGRMYF.

V is TRBV20-1 and J is TRBJ1-1, with 8 bases aligning to TRBD1. This CDR3 has 14 amino acids. Germline V gene data show CDR1 as DFQATT and CDR2 as SNEGSKA (reference sequence). Germline trimming cut 6 bases from V and 1 base from J; bases unmatched to any gene: 7. The CDR3 reads CSAFAGQGNTEAFF. DNA for the CDR3: TGCAGTGCGTTCGCTGGACAGGGGAACACTGAAGCTTTCTTT.

CDR3 region: CASSRDRGSETQYF. DNA of the CDR3: TGTGCCAGCAGTCGGGACAGGGGTTCGGAGACCCAGTACTTC. V is TRBV4-2 and J is TRBJ2-5, with 10 positions matching TRBD1. The ends lost 6 bases at V and 5 bases at J; junction bases unmatched: 6. The germline CDR1 and CDR2 sequences are LGHNA and YNFKEQ. The length of the CDR3 is 14 residues.

Remarks on this clonotype: This may arise from a read error, as a much more abundant clone is one base away. This is likely a read error, given that the CDR3 carries no conserved phenylalanine or tryptophan at its end. The rearrangement joins TRBV7-9 to TRBJ1-6, with 9 bases fitting TRBD1. The V gene's germline CDR1 is SEHNR and CDR2 FQNEAQ (reference sequence). V lost 4 bases, J lost 6 bases, and 7 bases stayed unmatched. This CDR3 region has 16 residues. The DNA for the CDR3 is TGTGCCAGCAGCTCACAGGGGGCACCCGTTAATTCACCCCTCCACTCT. It translates to CASSSQGAPVNSPLHS.

The V gene is TRBV7-9, the J gene TRBJ2-7; 8 nucleotides agree with TRBD1. The CDR3 contains 13 residues. The germline gives CDR1 SEHNR, CDR2 FQNEAQ (reference sequence). The V segment lost 5 bases and the J segment 13 bases; nucleotides outside the gene matches: 13. The CDR3 protein is CASSPPDGQGHYF. In DNA form, the CDR3 reads TGTGCCAGCAGCCCTCCCGATGGACAGGGCCATTACTTC.

This clonotype appeared a few times. The chain employs TRBV6-5 and TRBJ1-1, with a tentative D call TRBD1 (6 bases). CDR1 and CDR2 from the germline V gene are MNHEY and SVGAGI. Trimming removed 2 bases at V and 10 bases at J, with 14 bases between. The CDR3 spans 13 residues. In DNA, the CDR3 is TGTGCCAGCAGTTACATAAGGGGGTCGGCAGCTTTCTTT. Its protein product is CASSYIRGSAAFF.

The rearrangement joins TRBV7-2 to TRBJ2-3, with TRBD2 identical over 10 bases. Germline values: CDR1 SGHTA, CDR2 FQGNSA. The CDR3 sequence is 18 residues long. J was trimmed by 1 base and V by 4 bases; bases with no gene match: 11. The CDR3 spells CASSWVGLAGAGTDTQYF. The CDR3 DNA reads TGTGCCAGCAGCTGGGTTGGGCTAGCGGGGGCCGGCACAGATACGCAGTATTTT.

This clonotype was counted many times. The chain links TRBV7-8 to TRBJ2-7; 11 bases are a match to TRBD2. V lost 5 bases to trimming and J lost 1 base; unmatched junction nucleotides: 4. This CDR3 region has 15 residues. CDR1 SGHVS and CDR2 FQNEAQ come from the germline V gene. The CDR3 loop reads CASSTSSGGSYEQYF. DNA for the CDR3: TGTGCCAGCAGCACTTCTAGCGGGGGGTCCTACGAGCAGTACTTC.

The chain carries TRBV2 and TRBJ1-1; D not resolved. Trimming took off 4 bases at V and 4 bases at J, with 10 bases between the two ends. Germline V lookup: CDR1 SNHLY, CDR2 FYNNEI. The length of the CDR3 is 13 residues. The CDR3 here is CASSVREGTEAFF. The CDR3 region has the DNA TGTGCCAGCAGTGTACGGGAAGGCACTGAAGCTTTCTTT.

The gene calls are TRBV28 and TRBJ2-5, with a tentative D call TRBD1 (6 bases). V was pared by 6 bases and J by 4 bases, with 18 bases between. The CDR3 runs 15 residues. Germline V gene lookup returns CDR1 MDHEN and CDR2 SYDVKM. The CDR3 nucleotides are TGTGCCAGCAGCCCTCGCACAGGGATACGAGAGACCCAGTACTTC. It codes for CASSPRTGIRETQYF.

This CDR3 reads CSGYQGSDTQYF. CDR3 sequence (DNA): TGCAGCGGGTACCAGGGGTCAGATACGCAGTATTTT. The V call is TRBV29-1, the J call TRBJ2-3; D perhaps matches TRBD1 (6 bases). The V gene's germline CDR1 is SQVTM and CDR2 ANQGSEA. CDR3 length: 12 residues. The germline V and J ends were trimmed by 7 bases and 4 bases, with 12 bases remaining between them.

This rearrangement joins TRBV5-6 to TRBJ2-3, with D hard to call. This CDR3 comprises 15 residues. V was shortened by 6 bases and J by 1 base, with 15 bases between the two germline ends. Germline V gene lookup returns CDR1 SGHDT and CDR2 YYEEEE. CDR3 nucleotide sequence: TGTGCCAGCAATACTTCATCTTTGGGCACAGATACGCAGTATTTT. It codes for CASNTSSLGTDTQYF.

The rearrangement links TRBV12-3 or TRBV12-4 to TRBJ1-5, with D unclear. There are 14 residues in the CDR3. Deletions cut 7 bases from V and 0 bases from J, with 10 bases between. CDR3 sequence (DNA): TGTGCCAGCACCGGACTCTATAGCAATCAGCCCCAGCATTTT. This gives the protein CASTGLYSNQPQHF.

The table lists this clonotype with many counts. The V and J genes are TRBV4-1 and TRBJ1-3; D uncertain. This CDR3 contains 15 residues. Germline loops: CDR1 MGHRA, CDR2 YSYEKL. V was trimmed by 0 bases and J by 4 bases, leaving 10 bases between them. This CDR3 reads CASSQDRWIGNTIYF. CDR3 nucleotide sequence: TGCGCCAGCAGCCAAGACCGGTGGATCGGAAACACCATATATTTT.

The chain uses TRBV7-3 and TRBJ2-1; D might be TRBD1 or TRBD2, each matching 5 bases. With 4 bases removed from V and 2 bases from J, the gap between germline ends came to 12 bases. Germline assignment: CDR1 SGHTA and CDR2 FQGTGA. This CDR3 has 15 residues. For the CDR3, the DNA is TGTGCCAGCAGCTCCACGGGGCAAACCTACAATGAGCAGTTCTTC. This sequence encodes CASSSTGQTYNEQFF.